The 17 T cell receptor beta chains in this list originate from one sample, sequenced in a study of beta chain features in type 1 diabetes. The authors reverse transcribed all of the isolated RNA, so sequencing captured expressed TCRB transcripts. Here immunoSEQ multiplex PCR was the method, and the copy in TCRdb shows in-frame clones only, minus some. The data show under 450,000 clones, more than 13% seen once. The specimen was naive CD4+ T cells from blood. These receptors were collected from a woman aged 18-35 years in good health.

This clone was detected only a few times. The chain combines TRBV2 with TRBJ1-5, with D perhaps matching TRBD1 (5 bases). V lost 7 bases to trimming and J lost 3 bases, with 13 bases between them. The CDR3 contains 14 residues. CDR1 is SNHLY, CDR2 FYNNEI, per germline. The CDR3 nucleotides are TGTGCCAGCATGGGGCAGGCCCTCAATCAGCCCCAGCATTTT. This sequence encodes CASMGQALNQPQHF.

V gene TRBV28 combines with J gene TRBJ2-7, with D perhaps matching TRBD1 (5 bases). The V end was cut by 3 bases, the J end by 2 bases, with 8 bases between. The CDR3 is 13 amino acids. CDR1 is MDHEN, CDR2 SYDVKM, per germline. The CDR3 spells CASSFSGPYEQYF. CDR3 in DNA: TGTGCCAGCAGTTTTTCAGGGCCCTACGAGCAGTACTTC.

The chain employs TRBV6-6 and TRBJ1-5; D remains unclear. Trimming stripped 0 bases from V and 2 bases from J, with 5 bases between. The length of the CDR3 is 14 residues. The germline gives CDR1 MNHNY, CDR2 SVGAGI (reference sequence). CDR3: CASSYSRGNQPQHF. The CDR3 bases are TGTGCCAGCAGTTACTCTCGCGGCAATCAGCCCCAGCATTTT.

A few counts support this clone. The chain joins TRBV15 to TRBJ2-7, with D perhaps matching TRBD2 (5 bases). The germline gives CDR1 LNHNV, CDR2 YYDKDF (reference sequence). The CDR3 has 15 residues. V lost 0 bases and J 2 bases, leaving 11 bases between the germline ends. The CDR3 region is CATSRDRGGPYEQYF. CDR3 nucleotide sequence: TGTGCCACCAGCAGAGATCGCGGAGGCCCCTACGAGCAGTACTTC.

This clone was seen only a few times. V and J are TRBV29-1 and TRBJ2-1; 7 nucleotides align to TRBD2. Germline loops: CDR1 SQVTM, CDR2 ANQGSEA. The J segment lost 1 base and the V segment lost 6 bases, leaving 9 bases of the junction unmatched. The CDR3 covers 15 residues. CDR3 coding DNA: TGCAGCGTGTTGGTCCTAGCGGAGTCCTACAATGAGCAGTTCTTC. Translating it yields CSVLVLAESYNEQFF.

The chain is built from TRBV30 and TRBJ2-1; D gene ambiguous. There are 11 residues in the CDR3. Trimming cost V 2 bases and J 10 bases, with 9 bases left between them. Germline assignment: CDR1 GTSNPN and CDR2 SVGIG (reference sequence). DNA for the CDR3: TGTGCCTGGAGTACAGCTTTCGAGCAGTTCTTC. Its protein is CAWSTAFEQFF.

The chain is built from TRBV16 and TRBJ1-2, with D unclear. The CDR3 is 11 amino acids. Trimming took off 4 bases at V and 8 bases at J, with 8 bases between the two ends. The V gene's germline CDR1 is KGHSY and CDR2 FQNENV. DNA of the CDR3: TGTGCCAGCAGCCCGTGGGCAGGCTACACCTTC. It codes for CASSPWAGYTF.

This clone was picked up a small number of times. CDR3 in DNA: TGTGCCAGTAGTCCCTCCGGGGAGCCCTACGAGCAGTACTTC. Its protein is CASSPSGEPYEQYF. The rearrangement joins TRBV19 to TRBJ2-7; D might be TRBD2 (5 bases). CDR3 length equals 14 residues. V lost 5 bases and J lost 2, with 13 bases in between. The V gene's germline CDR1 is LNHDA and CDR2 SQIVND (reference sequence).

The genes are TRBV4-2 and TRBJ2-7; TRBD2 matches 7 bases. V was clipped by 1 base and J by 2 bases; unmatched bases: 5. The CDR3 length is 15 residues. Germline V CDR1 and CDR2: LGHNA, YNFKEQ. The CDR3 DNA sequence: TGTGCCAGCAGCCAAGTCGGGAGGACGACCTACGAGCAGTACTTC. Its translation is CASSQVGRTTYEQYF.

In this sample, this clone turned up a few times. The chain couples TRBV28 to TRBJ1-2, with D uncertain. Trimming removed 2 bases from V and 8 bases from J, with 12 bases in between. From germline, CDR1 is MDHEN and CDR2 SYDVKM. The CDR3 length is 13 residues. CDR3 loop: CASSLTAGSGYTF. The CDR3 DNA reads TGTGCCAGCAGTTTAACGGCGGGGAGCGGCTACACCTTC.

The CDR3: CSVPGTGDTGELFF. The CDR3 DNA is TGCAGCGTCCCCGGGACAGGGGACACCGGGGAGCTGTTTTTT. The chain links TRBV29-1 to TRBJ2-2; 10 positions match TRBD1. The CDR3 extends over 14 amino acids. V gave up 6 bases and J gave up 3 bases; unmatched junction bases: 4. The germline CDR1 and CDR2 sequences are SQVTM and ANQGSEA.

This clone was picked up a small number of times. This rearrangement joins TRBV29-1 to TRBJ1-5; TRBD1 aligns across 8 bases. This CDR3 is built from 13 residues. The V segment lost 6 bases and the J segment 3 bases; nucleotides outside the gene matches: 4. Germline V lookup: CDR1 SQVTM, CDR2 ANQGSEA. The CDR3 sequence is CSVATGANQPQHF. Written as DNA, the CDR3 is TGCAGCGTCGCGACAGGGGCCAATCAGCCCCAGCATTTT.

The V call is TRBV15, the J call TRBJ2-6; TRBD1 aligns across 8 bases. The trim removed 5 bases at V and 0 bases at J, leaving 9 bases unmatched. The germline gives CDR1 LNHNV, CDR2 YYDKDF (reference sequence). The length of the CDR3 is 18 residues. The CDR3 DNA follows: TGTGCCACCAGCGGGGGGTGGACAGGGATCTCTGGGGCCAACGTCCTGACTTTC. This encodes CATSGGWTGISGANVLTF.

The gene calls are TRBV29-1 and TRBJ2-7; TRBD2 aligns across 10 bases. Unmatched junction bases numbered 5, after V lost 3 bases and J lost 6 bases. From germline, CDR1 is SQVTM and CDR2 ANQGSEA. The CDR3 sequence is 13 residues long. CDR3 nucleotide sequence: TGCAGCGTTGAGGGACTAGCGAGGGTCGAGCAGTACTTC. This sequence encodes CSVEGLARVEQYF.

This clone was detected a few times. The chain combines TRBV6-6 with TRBJ1-1, with TRBD1 matching 10 bases. V lost 7 bases, J lost 4 bases, and 6 bases stayed unmatched. The CDR3 totals 14 residues. Germline V gives CDR1 MNHNY, CDR2 SVGAGI (reference sequence). The CDR3 is CASTRDRGITEAFF. CDR3 coding DNA: TGTGCCAGCACCCGGGACAGGGGAATCACTGAAGCTTTCTTT.

About this clone itself: The sample has other DNA sequences that encode this CDR3 too. The V call is TRBV5-1, the J call TRBJ2-1; the match to TRBD2 covers 13 bases. J gave up 6 bases and V 3 bases, and 6 bases lay outside the gene matches. CDR1 is SGHRS and CDR2 is YFSETQ in the germline V gene. This CDR3 comprises 16 residues. The CDR3 reads CASSSPGLAGVNEQFF. The DNA of the CDR3 is TGCGCCAGCAGCTCCCCTGGACTAGCGGGAGTCAATGAGCAGTTCTTC.

The V call is TRBV28, the J call TRBJ2-7, with 11 bases aligning to TRBD2. This CDR3 has 15 amino acids. In germline, CDR1 is MDHEN, CDR2 SYDVKM. The V and J ends lost 5 bases and 3 bases, in that order; junction bases with no gene match: 6. Here the CDR3 reads CASSQPGLAVYEQYF. The DNA of the CDR3 is TGTGCCAGCAGTCAACCGGGACTAGCGGTCTACGAGCAGTACTTC.